A selection of T cell receptor beta chains follows, all from one sample in a study of cytotoxic CD8 clonotypes in ibrutinib-treated CLL. The data were produced by immunoSEQ multiplex PCR, yet TCRdb's version contains in-frame clones alone and is incomplete. The sample lists about 50,000 clones, over 80% seen once, with just over 20% in the top ten. The specimen comprised PBMCs, sampled after 24 months of ibrutinib treatment. These receptors all come from a human donor with chronic lymphocytic leukemia. CDR3s leave out the opening cysteine and the closing phenylalanine or tryptophan. Each record gives: J gene, D gene, V gene, CDR3 protein. The D gene is left open where the match is weak.

J gene: TRBJ2-3; D gene: TRBD1; V gene: TRBV10-3; CDR3 protein: AISESPGQGTDTQY
J gene: TRBJ2-3; D gene: TRBD1; V gene: TRBV29-1; CDR3 protein: SFEGQGPDTQY
J gene: TRBJ2-5; D gene: .; V gene: TRBV14; CDR3 protein: ASSQDQTRLETQY
J gene: TRBJ1-2; D gene: .; V gene: TRBV6-6; CDR3 protein: ASSSREGNYGYT
J gene: TRBJ2-7; D gene: .; V gene: TRBV7-2; CDR3 protein: ASSRDYGAYEQY
J gene: TRBJ2-6; D gene: TRBD1; V gene: TRBV15; CDR3 protein: ATKGDSGANVLT
J gene: TRBJ2-2; D gene: TRBD2; V gene: TRBV28; CDR3 protein: ASSLPSGLAGYTGELF
J gene: TRBJ2-1; D gene: .; V gene: TRBV6-4; CDR3 protein: ASSEGPASYNEQF
J gene: TRBJ2-3; D gene: .; V gene: TRBV19; CDR3 protein: ASSRSRTDTQY
J gene: TRBJ2-3; D gene: .; V gene: TRBV9; CDR3 protein: ASSSPQTDTQY
J gene: TRBJ2-7; D gene: .; V gene: TRBV29-1; CDR3 protein: SAISRGDEQY
J gene: TRBJ1-2; D gene: .; V gene: TRBV7-2; CDR3 protein: ASSLEVGGYT
J gene: TRBJ2-7; D gene: TRBD1; V gene: TRBV15; CDR3 protein: ATSRSPGGSYEQY
J gene: TRBJ2-1; D gene: .; V gene: TRBV11-3; CDR3 protein: ASSLSQYNEQF
J gene: TRBJ1-1; D gene: .; V gene: TRBV6-5; CDR3 protein: ASSYSTRLNTEAF
J gene: TRBJ2-1; D gene: .; V gene: TRBV27; CDR3 protein: ASSLSRINEQF
J gene: TRBJ1-1; D gene: TRBD1; V gene: TRBV5-4; CDR3 protein: ASSPSTGGVPEAF
J gene: TRBJ2-1; D gene: .; V gene: TRBV19; CDR3 protein: ASSRTQSSYNEQF
J gene: TRBJ2-3; D gene: TRBD2; V gene: TRBV5-6; CDR3 protein: ASSLRLAGGSDTQY
J gene: TRBJ2-7; D gene: TRBD1; V gene: TRBV7-9; CDR3 protein: ASSPPGQGSEQY
J gene: TRBJ2-1; D gene: .; V gene: TRBV5-6; CDR3 protein: ASSFSDEQF
J gene: TRBJ1-5; D gene: .; V gene: TRBV19; CDR3 protein: ASTKRREVQPQH
J gene: TRBJ2-1; D gene: TRBD1; V gene: TRBV29-1; CDR3 protein: SVRTGGEGEQF
J gene: TRBJ2-7; D gene: .; V gene: TRBV11-1; CDR3 protein: ASSLHRDNYEQY
J gene: TRBJ2-3; D gene: TRBD2; V gene: TRBV2; CDR3 protein: ASSPLPGGTDTQY
J gene: TRBJ2-1; D gene: TRBD1; V gene: TRBV7-7; CDR3 protein: ASSSGTGGYNEQF
J gene: TRBJ2-5; D gene: .; V gene: TRBV6-5; CDR3 protein: ASSYLGSRRETQY
J gene: TRBJ2-4; D gene: TRBD2; V gene: TRBV2; CDR3 protein: ASSRGLAGGGNIQY
J gene: TRBJ1-2; D gene: .; V gene: TRBV30; CDR3 protein: AWTQGQPYGYT
J gene: TRBJ2-3; D gene: TRBD2; V gene: TRBV19; CDR3 protein: ASSPTSGRDTQY
J gene: TRBJ2-7; D gene: TRBD1; V gene: TRBV9; CDR3 protein: ASSPRQGSGEQY
J gene: TRBJ2-7; D gene: TRBD1; V gene: TRBV19; CDR3 protein: ASSIVGRGNEQY
J gene: TRBJ2-5; D gene: TRBD1; V gene: TRBV9; CDR3 protein: ASSSGTGGMETQY
J gene: TRBJ1-3; D gene: TRBD1; V gene: TRBV2; CDR3 protein: ASRTGVDGNTIY
J gene: TRBJ2-4; D gene: TRBD1; V gene: TRBV27; CDR3 protein: ASSSLRGTNLKNIQY
J gene: TRBJ2-1; D gene: TRBD2; V gene: TRBV28; CDR3 protein: ASSLTSGRVNNEQF
J gene: TRBJ2-2; D gene: .; V gene: TRBV7-3; CDR3 protein: ASSSSPEGVSGELF
J gene: TRBJ1-1; D gene: .; V gene: TRBV30; CDR3 protein: AWSVLEGKAF
J gene: TRBJ2-1; D gene: .; V gene: TRBV14; CDR3 protein: ASSQDTRRYNEQF
J gene: TRBJ2-3; D gene: TRBD2; V gene: TRBV9; CDR3 protein: ASSLGLAGEVRSDTQY
J gene: TRBJ2-1; D gene: TRBD2; V gene: TRBV28; CDR3 protein: ASSFGLAILF
J gene: TRBJ2-7; D gene: TRBD1; V gene: TRBV7-3; CDR3 protein: ASSWDSSYEQY
J gene: TRBJ1-2; D gene: .; V gene: TRBV2; CDR3 protein: ASSEAKGANYGYT
J gene: TRBJ2-7; D gene: .; V gene: TRBV6-6; CDR3 protein: ASRATGGGSYEQY
J gene: TRBJ1-2; D gene: .; V gene: TRBV7-6; CDR3 protein: ASSADLNYGYT
J gene: TRBJ1-5; D gene: TRBD1; V gene: TRBV19; CDR3 protein: ASSSQGAVGNQPQH
J gene: TRBJ1-1; D gene: .; V gene: TRBV2; CDR3 protein: ASKDTGLGTEAF
J gene: TRBJ1-3; D gene: TRBD1; V gene: TRBV29-1; CDR3 protein: SVRQGGEAIY
J gene: TRBJ2-1; D gene: .; V gene: TRBV21-1; CDR3 protein: ASGVSMAQTYNEQF
J gene: TRBJ2-1; D gene: TRBD2; V gene: TRBV11-2; CDR3 protein: ASSLRLAEPYNEQF
J gene: TRBJ2-7; D gene: .; V gene: TRBV28; CDR3 protein: ASSRRNEQY
J gene: TRBJ2-6; D gene: .; V gene: TRBV5-1; CDR3 protein: ASSHTVTPSGANVLT
J gene: TRBJ2-3; D gene: TRBD1; V gene: TRBV6-5; CDR3 protein: ASSYGRGTDTQY
J gene: TRBJ2-1; D gene: TRBD2; V gene: TRBV10-1; CDR3 protein: ASSKVNLAGGYNEQF
J gene: TRBJ2-5; D gene: TRBD2; V gene: TRBV27; CDR3 protein: ASSPPWREGPETQY